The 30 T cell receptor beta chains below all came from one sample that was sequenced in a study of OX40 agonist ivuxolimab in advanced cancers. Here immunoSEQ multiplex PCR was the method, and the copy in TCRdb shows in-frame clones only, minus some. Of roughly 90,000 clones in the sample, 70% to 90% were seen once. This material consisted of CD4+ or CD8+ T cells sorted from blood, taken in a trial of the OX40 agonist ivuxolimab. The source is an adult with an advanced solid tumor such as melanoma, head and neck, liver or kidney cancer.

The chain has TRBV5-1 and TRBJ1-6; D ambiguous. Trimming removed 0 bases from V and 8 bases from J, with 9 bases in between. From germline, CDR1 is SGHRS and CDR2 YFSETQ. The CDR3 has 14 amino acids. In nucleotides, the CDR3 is TGCGCCAGCAGCTTGGGTCAGGTGTATTCACCCCTCCACTTT. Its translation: CASSLGQVYSPLHF.

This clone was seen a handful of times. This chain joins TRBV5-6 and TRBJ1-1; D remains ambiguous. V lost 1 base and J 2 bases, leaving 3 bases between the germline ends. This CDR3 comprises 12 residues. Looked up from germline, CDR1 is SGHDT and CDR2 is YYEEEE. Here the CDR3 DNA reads TGTGCCAGCAGCTTGACAAACACTGAAGCTTTCTTT. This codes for CASSLTNTEAFF. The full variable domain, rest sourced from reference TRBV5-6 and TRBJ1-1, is DAGVTQSPTHLIKTRGQQVTLRCSPKSGHDTVSWYQQALGQGPQFIFQYYEEEERQRGNFPDRFSGHQFPNYSSELNVNALLLGDSALYLCASSLTNTEAFFGQGTRLTVV.

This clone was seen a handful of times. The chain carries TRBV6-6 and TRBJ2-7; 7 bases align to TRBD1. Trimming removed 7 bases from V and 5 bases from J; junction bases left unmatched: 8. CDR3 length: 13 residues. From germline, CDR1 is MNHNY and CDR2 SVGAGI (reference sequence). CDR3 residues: CASIPTGLHEQYF. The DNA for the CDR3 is TGTGCCAGCATCCCGACAGGGCTGCACGAGCAGTACTTC.

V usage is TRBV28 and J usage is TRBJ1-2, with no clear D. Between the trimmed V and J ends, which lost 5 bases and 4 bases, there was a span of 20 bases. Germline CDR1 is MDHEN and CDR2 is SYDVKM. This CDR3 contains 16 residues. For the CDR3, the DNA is TGTGCCAGCAGTCCCCCCTCGCGAGGGCACGGCTATGGCTACACCTTC. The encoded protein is CASSPPSRGHGYGYTF.

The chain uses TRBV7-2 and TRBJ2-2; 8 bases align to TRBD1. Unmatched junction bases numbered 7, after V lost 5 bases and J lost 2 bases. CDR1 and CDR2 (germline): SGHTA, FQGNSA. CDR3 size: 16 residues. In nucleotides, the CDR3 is TGTGCCAGCAGCATATCGACAGGGGCTAACACCGGGGAGCTGTTTTTT. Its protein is CASSISTGANTGELFF.

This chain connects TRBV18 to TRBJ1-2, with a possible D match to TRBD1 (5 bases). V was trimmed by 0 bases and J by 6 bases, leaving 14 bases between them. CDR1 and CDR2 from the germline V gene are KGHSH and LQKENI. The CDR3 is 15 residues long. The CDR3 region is CASSPPVPGYNGYTF. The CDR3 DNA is TGTGCCAGCTCACCACCAGTCCCAGGGTATAATGGCTACACCTTC.

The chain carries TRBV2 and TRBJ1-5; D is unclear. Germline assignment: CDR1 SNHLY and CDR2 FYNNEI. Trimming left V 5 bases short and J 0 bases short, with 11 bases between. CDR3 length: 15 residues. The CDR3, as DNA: TGTGCCAGCAGTCCATGGGGAAATAGCAATCAGCCCCAGCATTTT. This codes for CASSPWGNSNQPQHF.

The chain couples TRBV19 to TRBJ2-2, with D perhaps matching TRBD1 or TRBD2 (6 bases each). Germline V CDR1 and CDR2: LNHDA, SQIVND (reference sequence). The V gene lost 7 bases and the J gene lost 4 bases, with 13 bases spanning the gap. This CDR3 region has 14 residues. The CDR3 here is CASKGGSVTGELFF. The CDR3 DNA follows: TGTGCCAGTAAGGGGGGCTCGGTCACCGGGGAGCTGTTTTTT.

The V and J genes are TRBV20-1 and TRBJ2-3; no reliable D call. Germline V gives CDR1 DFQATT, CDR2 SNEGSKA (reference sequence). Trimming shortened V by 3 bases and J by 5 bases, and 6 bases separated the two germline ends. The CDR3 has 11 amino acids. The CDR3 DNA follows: TGCAGTGCTAGTCTTCGAGATACGCAGTATTTT. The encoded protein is CSASLRDTQYF.

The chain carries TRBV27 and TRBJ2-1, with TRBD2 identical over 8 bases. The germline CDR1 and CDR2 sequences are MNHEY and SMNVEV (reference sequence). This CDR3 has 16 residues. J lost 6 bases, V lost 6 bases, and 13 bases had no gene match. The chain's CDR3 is CASSLLLGGGRNEQFF. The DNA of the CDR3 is TGTGCCAGCAGCCTCCTTCTGGGCGGGGGGCGCAATGAGCAGTTCTTC.

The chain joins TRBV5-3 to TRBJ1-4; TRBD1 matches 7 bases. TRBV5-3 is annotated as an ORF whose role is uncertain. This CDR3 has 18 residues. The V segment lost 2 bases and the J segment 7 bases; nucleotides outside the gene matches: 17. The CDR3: CARSFDRDQARLGEKLFF. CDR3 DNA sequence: TGTGCCAGAAGCTTTGACAGGGATCAGGCACGATTGGGTGAAAAACTGTTTTTT.

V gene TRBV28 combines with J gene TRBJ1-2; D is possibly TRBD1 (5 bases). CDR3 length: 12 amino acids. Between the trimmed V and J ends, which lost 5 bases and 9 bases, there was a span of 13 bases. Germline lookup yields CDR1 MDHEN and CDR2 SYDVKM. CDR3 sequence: CASSAHRTSYTF. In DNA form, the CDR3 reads TGTGCCAGCAGTGCCCACCGGACAAGCTACACCTTC.

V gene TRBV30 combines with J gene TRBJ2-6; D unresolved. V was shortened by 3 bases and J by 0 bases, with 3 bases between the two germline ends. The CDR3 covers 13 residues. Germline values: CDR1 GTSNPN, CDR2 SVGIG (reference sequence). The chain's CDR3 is CAWRPSGANVLTF. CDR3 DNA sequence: TGTGCCTGGAGGCCCTCTGGGGCCAACGTCCTGACTTTC.

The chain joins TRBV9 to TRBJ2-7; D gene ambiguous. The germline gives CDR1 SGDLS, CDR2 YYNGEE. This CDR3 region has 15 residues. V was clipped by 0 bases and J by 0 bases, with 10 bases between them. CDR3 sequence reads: CASSVGSESSYEQYF. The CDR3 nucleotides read TGTGCCAGCAGCGTAGGCAGCGAGAGCTCCTACGAGCAGTACTTC.

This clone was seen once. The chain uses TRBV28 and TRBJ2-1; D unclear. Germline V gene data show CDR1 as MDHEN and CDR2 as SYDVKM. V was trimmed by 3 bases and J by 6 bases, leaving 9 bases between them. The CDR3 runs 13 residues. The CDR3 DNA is TGTGCCAGCAGTTTCACGACCCCCAATGAGCAGTTCTTC. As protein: CASSFTTPNEQFF.

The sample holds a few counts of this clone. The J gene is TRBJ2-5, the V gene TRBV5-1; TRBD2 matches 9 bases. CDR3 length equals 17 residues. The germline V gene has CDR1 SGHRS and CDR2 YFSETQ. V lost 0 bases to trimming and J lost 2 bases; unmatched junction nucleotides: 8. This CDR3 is CASSLGAIAGVQETQYF. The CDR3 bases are TGCGCCAGCAGCTTGGGGGCAATAGCGGGGGTGCAAGAGACCCAGTACTTC. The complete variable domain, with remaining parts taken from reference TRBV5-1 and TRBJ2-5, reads KAGVTQTPRYLIKTRGQQVTLSCSPISGHRSVSWYQQTPGQGLQFLFEYFSETQRNKGNFPGRFSGRQFSNSRSEMNVSTLELGDSALYLCASSLGAIAGVQETQYFGPGTRLLVL.

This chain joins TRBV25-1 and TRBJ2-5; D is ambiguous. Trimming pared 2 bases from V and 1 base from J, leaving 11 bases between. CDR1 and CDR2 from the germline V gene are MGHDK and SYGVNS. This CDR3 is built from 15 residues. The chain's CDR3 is CASSEMAHFQETQYF. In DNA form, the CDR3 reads TGTGCCAGCAGTGAAATGGCACATTTCCAAGAGACCCAGTACTTC. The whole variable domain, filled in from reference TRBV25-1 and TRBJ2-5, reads EADIYQTPRYLVIGTGKKITLECSQTMGHDKMYWYQQDPGMELHLIHYSYGVNSTEKGDLSSESTVSRIRTEHFPLTLESARPSHTSQYLCASSEMAHFQETQYFGPGTRLLVL.

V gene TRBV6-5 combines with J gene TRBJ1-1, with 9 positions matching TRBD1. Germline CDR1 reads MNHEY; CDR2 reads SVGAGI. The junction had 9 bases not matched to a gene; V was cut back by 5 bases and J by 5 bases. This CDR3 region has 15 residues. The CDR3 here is CASSRIQGALTEAFF. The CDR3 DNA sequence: TGTGCCAGCAGTAGGATACAGGGGGCGTTGACTGAAGCTTTCTTT.

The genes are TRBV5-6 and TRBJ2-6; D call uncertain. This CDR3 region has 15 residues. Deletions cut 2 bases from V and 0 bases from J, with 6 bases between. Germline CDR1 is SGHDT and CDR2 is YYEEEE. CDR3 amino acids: CASSFADSGANVLTF. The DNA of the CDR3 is TGTGCCAGCAGCTTTGCGGACTCTGGGGCCAACGTCCTGACTTTC.

CDR3 region: CASSLRTSGGTDTQYF. The DNA for the CDR3 is TGTGCCAGCAGCTTGCGGACTAGCGGGGGCACAGATACGCAGTATTTT. V is TRBV11-2 and J is TRBJ2-3; 12 nucleotides match TRBD2. Germline loops: CDR1 SGHAT, CDR2 FQNNGV. The J segment lost 1 base and the V segment lost 3 bases, leaving 2 bases of the junction unmatched. The CDR3 extends over 16 amino acids.

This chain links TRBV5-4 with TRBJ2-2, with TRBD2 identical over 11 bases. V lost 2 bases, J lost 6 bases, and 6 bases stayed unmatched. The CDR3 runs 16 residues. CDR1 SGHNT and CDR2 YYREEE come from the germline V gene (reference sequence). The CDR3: CASSFDSGGASGELFF. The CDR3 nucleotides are TGTGCCAGCAGCTTTGATAGCGGGGGGGCCTCCGGGGAGCTGTTTTTT.

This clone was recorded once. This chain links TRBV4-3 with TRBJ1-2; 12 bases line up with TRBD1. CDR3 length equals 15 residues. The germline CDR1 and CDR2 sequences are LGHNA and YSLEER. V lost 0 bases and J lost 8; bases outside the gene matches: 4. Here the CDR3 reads CASSQEGTGGGGYTF. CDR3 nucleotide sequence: TGCGCCAGCAGCCAAGAGGGGACAGGGGGCGGGGGCTACACCTTC.

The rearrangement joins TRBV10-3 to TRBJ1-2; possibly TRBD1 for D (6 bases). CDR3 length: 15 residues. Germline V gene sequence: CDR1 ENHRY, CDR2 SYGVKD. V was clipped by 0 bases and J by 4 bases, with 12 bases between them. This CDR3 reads CAISESTGASYGYTF. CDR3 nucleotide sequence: TGTGCCATCAGTGAGTCGACGGGGGCGAGCTATGGCTACACCTTC.

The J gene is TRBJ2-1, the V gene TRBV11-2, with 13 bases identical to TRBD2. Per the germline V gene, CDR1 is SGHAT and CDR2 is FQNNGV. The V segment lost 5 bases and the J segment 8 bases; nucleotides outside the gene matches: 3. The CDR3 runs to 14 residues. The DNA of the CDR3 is TGTGCCAGCAGCCCCGGGACTAGCGGGGATGAGCAGTTCTTC. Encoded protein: CASSPGTSGDEQFF.

The CDR3 loop is CASRTVGSSYNEQFF. The CDR3 bases are TGTGCCAGCAGAACCGTCGGTAGCTCCTACAATGAGCAGTTCTTC. The gene calls are TRBV7-3 and TRBJ2-1; no reliable D call. The germline V gene encodes CDR1 SGHTA and CDR2 FQGTGA. The CDR3 length is 15 residues. V lost 6 bases and J lost 0, with 12 bases in between.

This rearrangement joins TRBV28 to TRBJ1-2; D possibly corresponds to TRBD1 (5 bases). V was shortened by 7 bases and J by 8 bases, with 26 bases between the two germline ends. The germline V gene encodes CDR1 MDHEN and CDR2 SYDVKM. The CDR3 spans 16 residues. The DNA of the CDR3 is TGTGCCAGCAACAGCCCACGGGGGGGGGAGCGAGGCGGCTACACCTTC. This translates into CASNSPRGGERGGYTF.

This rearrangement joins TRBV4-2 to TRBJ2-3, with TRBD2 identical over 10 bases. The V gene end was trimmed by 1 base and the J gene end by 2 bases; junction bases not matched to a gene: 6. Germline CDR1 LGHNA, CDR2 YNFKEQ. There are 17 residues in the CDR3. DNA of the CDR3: TGTGCCAGCAGCCAAGGGGTAGCGGGGGGCTACACAGATACGCAGTATTTT. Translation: CASSQGVAGGYTDTQYF.

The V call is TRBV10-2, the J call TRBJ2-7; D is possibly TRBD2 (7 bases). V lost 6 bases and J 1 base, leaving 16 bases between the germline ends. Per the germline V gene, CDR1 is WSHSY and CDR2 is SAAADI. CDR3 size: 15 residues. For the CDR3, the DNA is TGCGCCAGCAGGGGAGGGGCGGGGGCTTCCTACGAGCAGTACTTC. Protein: CASRGGAGASYEQYF.

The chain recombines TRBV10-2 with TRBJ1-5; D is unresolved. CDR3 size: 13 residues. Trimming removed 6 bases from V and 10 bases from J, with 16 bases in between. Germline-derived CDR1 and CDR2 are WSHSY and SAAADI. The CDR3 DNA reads TGCGCCAGCAGCGGCACCTACCGCCTCCCCCAGCATTTT. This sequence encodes CASSGTYRLPQHF.

The CDR3 here is CASSLNGQGNGYTF. The CDR3 DNA sequence: TGTGCCAGCAGCTTAAATGGACAGGGGAATGGCTACACCTTC. V is TRBV7-8 and J is TRBJ1-2, with TRBD1 matching 9 bases. The CDR3 is 14 residues long. CDR1 SGHVS and CDR2 FQNEAQ come from the germline V gene. V lost 2 bases, J lost 6 bases, and 4 bases stayed unmatched. The complete variable domain, with remaining parts taken from reference TRBV7-8 and TRBJ1-2, reads GAGVSQSPRYKVAKRGQDVALRCDPISGHVSLFWYQQALGQGPEFLTYFQNEAQLDKSGLPSDRFFAERPEGSVSTLKIQRTQQEDSAVYLCASSLNGQGNGYTFGSGTRLTVV.